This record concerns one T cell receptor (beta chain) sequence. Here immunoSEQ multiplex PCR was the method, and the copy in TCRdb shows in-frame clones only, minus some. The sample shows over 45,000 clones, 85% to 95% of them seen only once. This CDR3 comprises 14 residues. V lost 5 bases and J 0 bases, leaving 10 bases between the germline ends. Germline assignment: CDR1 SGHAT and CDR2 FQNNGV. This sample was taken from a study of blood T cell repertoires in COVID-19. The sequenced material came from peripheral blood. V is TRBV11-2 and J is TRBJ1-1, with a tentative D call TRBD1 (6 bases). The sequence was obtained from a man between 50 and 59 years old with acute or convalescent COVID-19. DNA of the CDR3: TGTGCCAGCAGCCAAGGACAGTTGAACACTGAAGCTTTCTTT. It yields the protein CASSQGQLNTEAFF.